These 25 T cell receptor beta chains share one sample of origin, sequenced in a study of T-cell reconstitution after alpha-beta-depleted transplantation in children. Researchers prepared the TCRbeta library using unique molecular identifiers, the study reports. A single record per CDR3 protein comes from TCRdb applying MiXCR to the PCR reads. The sample lists some 240,000 distinct CDR3 sequences; 9.7% were seen once. The sequencing used PBMCs from the stem cell graft donor, collected from the stem cell graft. The receptors stem from a human donor who donated a stem cell graft to a child with SCID.

The chain carries TRBV9 and TRBJ2-6, with a possible D match to TRBD2 (5 bases). This CDR3 is built from 20 residues. From germline, CDR1 is SGDLS and CDR2 YYNGEE. Trimming took off 1 base at V and 2 bases at J, with 22 bases between the two ends. The CDR3, as DNA: TGTGCCAGCAGCGTACCCCGAGGGTCAGCTCCGATGGCTGGGGCCAACGTCCTGACTTTC. Its translation is CASSVPRGSAPMAGANVLTF.

This clonotype has ten or more counts. The rearrangement uses TRBV20-1 and TRBJ1-2; D is ambiguous. The CDR3 runs 10 residues. V was clipped by 2 bases and J by 8 bases, with 6 bases between them. From germline, CDR1 is DFQATT and CDR2 SNEGSKA (reference sequence). Here the CDR3 reads CSARLEGYTF. DNA for the CDR3: TGCAGTGCTAGACTAGAGGGCTACACCTTC.

In this sample, this clonotype turned up many times. Its ends do not fully match the called genes, so a read error is possible. V is TRBV20-1 and J is TRBJ2-1, with 8 bases lining up with TRBD2. The CDR3 is made up of 16 amino acids. Germline CDR1 DFQATT, CDR2 SNEGSKA (reference sequence). The CDR3 here is CCARDPVRGGNNEQFF. The CDR3, as DNA: TGCTGTGCTAGAGATCCTGTCCGGGGGGGGAACAATGAGCAGTTCTTC.

This clonotype has at least ten counts. The V and J genes are TRBV29-1 and TRBJ2-7, with D perhaps being TRBD1 or TRBD2 (7 bases each). This CDR3 has 14 residues. CDR1 and CDR2 from the germline V gene are SQVTM and ANQGSEA. The V and J ends lost 4 bases and 2 bases respectively, with 15 bases between them. This chain's CDR3 is CSVARQGGTYEQYF. The CDR3 coding sequence is TGCAGCGTTGCCCGACAGGGAGGGACCTACGAGCAGTACTTC.

V and J are TRBV3-1 and TRBJ2-7; D unresolved. CDR3 length: 15 residues. Trimming took off 5 bases at V and 2 bases at J, with 16 bases between the two ends. CDR1 is LGHDT and CDR2 is YNNKEL in the germline V gene (reference sequence). The CDR3 spells CASSLVQETPYEQYF. CDR3 DNA sequence: TGTGCCAGCAGCTTAGTGCAAGAAACCCCCTACGAGCAGTACTTC.

The sample holds many counts of this clonotype. The V and J genes are TRBV20-1 and TRBJ2-3; D uncertain. Germline V lookup: CDR1 DFQATT, CDR2 SNEGSKA (reference sequence). This CDR3 is 15 amino acids long. V lost 0 bases and J lost 2, with 12 bases in between. The CDR3 here is CSARDLRKHTDTQYF. The CDR3 bases are TGCAGTGCTAGAGACCTGAGAAAACACACAGATACGCAGTATTTT.

This clonotype was seen ten or more times. V and J are TRBV20-1 and TRBJ2-5; no clear D gene. V lost 4 bases and J 4 bases, leaving 10 bases between the germline ends. Germline V gene lookup returns CDR1 DFQATT and CDR2 SNEGSKA (reference sequence). The CDR3 is 12 amino acids. CDR3: CSATPLAETQYF. DNA of the CDR3: TGCAGTGCTACCCCTCTCGCAGAGACCCAGTACTTC.

Concerning this clonotype itself: This could be a read error, since a much larger clone is one nucleotide away. This rearrangement joins TRBV7-2 to TRBJ1-1; tentatively, D is TRBD1 (5 bases). This CDR3 is built from 17 residues. Germline-derived CDR1 and CDR2 are SGHTA and FQGNSA. The V end lost 1 base, the J end lost 0 bases, and 15 bases lay between the germline ends. CDR3 in DNA: TGTGCCAGCAGCTTAGTCCCCCAGGGAGACTTGAACACTGAAGCTTTCTTT. Translation gives CASSLVPQGDLNTEAFF.

Ten or more counts support this clonotype. This chain joins TRBV5-1 and TRBJ2-2; the match to TRBD1 covers 10 bases. The germline V gene has CDR1 SGHRS and CDR2 YFSETQ. CDR3 length equals 15 residues. J gave up 3 bases and V 6 bases, and 5 bases lay outside the gene matches. CDR3 amino acids: CASTGDRGYTGELFF. The CDR3 DNA sequence: TGCGCCAGCACCGGGGACAGGGGATACACCGGGGAGCTGTTTTTT.

V usage is TRBV12-3 or TRBV12-4 and J usage is TRBJ2-3; the match to TRBD1 covers 11 bases. The CDR3 runs to 14 residues. V dropped 6 bases and J dropped 7; count of bases not matched to a gene: 6. CDR3 DNA sequence: TGTGCCAGCAGGGTGGACAGGGGGCAAAATACGCAGTATTTT. It specifies CASRVDRGQNTQYF.

This clonotype was picked up many times. The genes are TRBV12-3 or TRBV12-4 and TRBJ1-1; D not resolved. V dropped 2 bases and J dropped 1 base, with 8 bases sitting between them. The CDR3 length is 14 residues. The CDR3 DNA reads as TGTGCCAGCAGTTTACCCGCCGGGAACACTGAAGCTTTCTTT. Protein sequence: CASSLPAGNTEAFF.

CDR3 protein: CASSFRQGRYGYTF. CDR3 in DNA: TGTGCCAGCAGCTTCCGACAGGGAAGATATGGCTACACCTTC. The chain has TRBV11-2 and TRBJ1-2, with TRBD1 matching 7 bases. Trimming cost V 3 bases and J 5 bases; bases outside gene matches: 6. This CDR3 region has 14 residues. Germline-derived CDR1 and CDR2 are SGHAT and FQNNGV.

This clonotype was counted many times. The genes are TRBV20-1 and TRBJ2-1; 13 bases align to TRBD2. The ends lost 0 bases at V and 8 bases at J; junction bases unmatched: 19. CDR3 length: 20 residues. The V gene's germline CDR1 is DFQATT and CDR2 SNEGSKA (reference sequence). The CDR3 loop is CSARDPTSGGSEGVSDEQFF. Here the CDR3 DNA reads TGCAGTGCTAGAGACCCGACTAGCGGGGGGTCGGAAGGGGTTTCTGATGAGCAGTTCTTC.

A word on this clonotype: A read error may be the cause here, since a much bigger clone is one base away. The CDR3 protein is CASSLRDRWEQCF. In DNA form, the CDR3 reads TGTGCCAGCAGCCTCAGGGACCGCTGGGAGCAGTGCTTC. The chain employs TRBV27 and TRBJ2-7; D could derive from TRBD1 or TRBD2 (5 bases each). Germline V gene sequence: CDR1 MNHEY, CDR2 SMNVEV (reference sequence). There are 13 residues in the CDR3.

This clonotype was observed at least ten times. V and J are TRBV12-3 or TRBV12-4 and TRBJ1-2, with D possibly being TRBD1 (5 bases). Trimming removed 3 bases at V and 7 bases at J, with 15 bases between. The CDR3 runs 14 residues. The CDR3 is CASSFLARAGGYTF. CDR3 nucleotides: TGTGCCAGCAGTTTTTTGGCCAGGGCGGGTGGCTACACCTTC.

This clonotype was observed many times. This chain connects TRBV6-4 to TRBJ2-1; 9 bases match TRBD2. Trimming took 6 bases from V and 4 from J; bases not matched to a gene: 7. This CDR3 is built from 15 residues. Germline V gives CDR1 MRHNA, CDR2 SNTAGT. The CDR3, as DNA: TGTGCCAGCAGCCCCTCTAGCGGGGATTACAATGAGCAGTTCTTC. This sequence encodes CASSPSSGDYNEQFF.

This clonotype was counted ten times or more. The chain couples TRBV5-1 to TRBJ2-3; D ambiguous. The CDR3 is 15 residues long. Germline CDR1 reads SGHRS; CDR2 reads YFSETQ. Trimming removed 3 bases at V and 3 bases at J, with 14 bases between. The CDR3 DNA reads TGCGCCAGCAGCTCGCTGGGGTATGGGACAGATACGCAGTATTTT. As protein: CASSSLGYGTDTQYF.

This clonotype turned up a few times. This may stem from a read error, because a much larger clone lies one nucleotide away. This chain joins TRBV7-2 and TRBJ2-7; tentatively, D is TRBD1 or TRBD2 (5 bases each). CDR1 SGHTA and CDR2 FQGNSA come from the germline V gene. V lost 5 bases, J lost 0 bases, and 11 bases lay in between. The CDR3 contains 14 residues. The CDR3 sequence: CASSRDGISYEQYF. DNA of the CDR3: TGTGCCAGCAGCCGGGACGGAATCTCCTACGAGCAGTACTTC. Full variable domain (outside the CDR3, taken from reference TRBV7-2 and TRBJ2-7): GAGVSQSPSNKVTEKGKDVELRCDPISGHTALYWYRQSLGQGLEFLIYFQGNSAPDKSGLPSDRFSAERTGGSVSTLTIQRTQQEDSAVYLCASSRDGISYEQYFGPGTRLTVT.

This clonotype was recorded many times. In DNA, the CDR3 is TGCAGTGCTAGACCTGGACAGGGCTACGAGCAGTACTTC. Amino acid sequence: CSARPGQGYEQYF. The chain has TRBV20-1 and TRBJ2-7; 8 nucleotides match TRBD1. V shed 2 bases and J 3 bases; nucleotides not matched to a gene: 3. There are 13 residues in the CDR3. Germline lookup yields CDR1 DFQATT and CDR2 SNEGSKA (reference sequence).

This clonotype was found many times. The V call is TRBV20-1, the J call TRBJ1-2, with D unresolved. This CDR3 is built from 12 residues. The germline V gene encodes CDR1 DFQATT and CDR2 SNEGSKA (reference sequence). The V end was cut by 3 bases, the J end by 1 base, with 6 bases between. The CDR3 coding sequence is TGCAGTGCTAGTTCCAATAACTATGGCTACACCTTC. Residues: CSASSNNYGYTF.

This chain uses TRBV5-6 with TRBJ2-1; a weak D match, TRBD1 (6 bases). CDR1 and CDR2 from the germline V gene are SGHDT and YYEEEE. The CDR3 has 14 residues. Trimming cost V 2 bases and J 4 bases, with 10 bases left between them. The CDR3 DNA reads TGTGCCAGCAGCTTACCTGGACAGTACAATGAGCAGTTCTTC. Amino acids: CASSLPGQYNEQFF.

This clonotype was seen ten or more times. The genes are TRBV12-3 or TRBV12-4 and TRBJ1-4, with 7 bases fitting TRBD1. The CDR3 extends over 14 amino acids. V gave up 4 bases and J gave up 7 bases; unmatched junction bases: 6. CDR3 in amino acids: CASSWGEGAEKLFF. The DNA for the CDR3 is TGTGCCAGCAGTTGGGGGGAGGGGGCTGAAAAACTGTTTTTT.

This clonotype was counted ten times or more. The rearrangement uses TRBV20-1 and TRBJ2-3, with D tentatively TRBD2 (6 bases). The CDR3 is 15 amino acids. V was cut by 2 bases and J by 0 bases, with 12 bases left in between. Looked up from germline, CDR1 is DFQATT and CDR2 is SNEGSKA (reference sequence). CDR3 protein: CSARMRDGSTDTQYF. CDR3 bases: TGCAGTGCTAGAATGCGGGATGGAAGCACAGATACGCAGTATTTT.

The sample holds many counts of this clonotype. The chain recombines TRBV12-3 or TRBV12-4 with TRBJ1-5; D call uncertain. This CDR3 spans 14 amino acids. V was cut by 2 bases and J by 4 bases, with 9 bases left in between. The CDR3 region is CASSLYLGNQPQHF. In DNA form, the CDR3 reads TGTGCCAGCAGTTTATACCTGGGGAATCAGCCCCAGCATTTT.

This clonotype was observed at least ten times. J is TRBJ1-6 and V is TRBV15; TRBD1 might be the D (5 bases). The CDR3 sequence is 16 residues long. The V end was cut by 4 bases, the J end by 12 bases, with 22 bases between. Germline assignment: CDR1 LNHNV and CDR2 YYDKDF (reference sequence). For the CDR3, the DNA is TGTGCCACCAGCATCGTCGACGGGGGGATCCGGGAACCCCTCCACTTT. Amino acids: CATSIVDGGIREPLHF.